The 11 T cell receptor beta chains reported below all come from one sample, sequenced in a study of beta chain features in type 1 diabetes. Expressed TCRB transcripts were sequenced, since all the RNA that had been isolated was reverse transcribed. The method was immunoSEQ multiplex PCR; TCRdb's version includes in-frame clones alone and lacks a portion of them. The table has 240,000 or so clones, roughly 70% seen once. Sequencing was done on a sample of naive CD4+ T cells from blood. These receptors were collected from a man in his thirties or forties in good health.

The V gene is TRBV29-1, the J gene TRBJ2-5; D may be TRBD2 (6 bases). This CDR3 region has 14 residues. Trimming took off 3 bases at V and 0 bases at J, with 11 bases between the two ends. Germline-derived CDR1 and CDR2 are SQVTM and ANQGSEA. CDR3: CSVDGGANQETQYF. Here the CDR3 DNA reads TGCAGCGTTGATGGAGGGGCCAACCAAGAGACCCAGTACTTC. The full variable domain, rest sourced from reference TRBV29-1 and TRBJ2-5, is SAVISQKPSRDICQRGTSLTIQCQVDSQVTMMFWYRQQPGQSLTLIATANQGSEATYESGFVIDKFPISRPNLTFSTLTVSNMSPEDSSIYLCSVDGGANQETQYFGPGTRLLVL.

The chain is built from TRBV30 and TRBJ2-3, with D possibly TRBD2 on 5 matching bases. Trimming stripped 7 bases from V and 2 bases from J, with 16 bases between. The germline V gene encodes CDR1 GTSNPN and CDR2 SVGIG (reference sequence). The CDR3 is 14 amino acids. CDR3 loop: CASSRTGLTDTQYF. Written as DNA, the CDR3 is TGTGCCTCCTCCCGGACTGGGCTCACAGATACGCAGTATTTT.

The chain combines TRBV2 with TRBJ1-5; TRBD1 is a possible D gene (6 bases). The CDR3 spans 16 residues. The V gene's germline CDR1 is SNHLY and CDR2 FYNNEI. V lost 0 bases and J 2 bases, leaving 11 bases between the germline ends. The CDR3 region has the DNA TGTGCCAGCAGTGAAGCGGGAAACAGGGGCAATCAGCCCCAGCATTTT. This encodes CASSEAGNRGNQPQHF.

J is TRBJ2-5 and V is TRBV7-2; D gene unclear. V lost 5 bases, J lost 2 bases, and 6 bases lay in between. Germline CDR1 is SGHTA and CDR2 is FQGNSA. This CDR3 comprises 12 residues. The CDR3 loop reads CASSAQQETQYF. DNA for the CDR3: TGTGCCAGCAGCGCCCAACAAGAGACCCAGTACTTC. The variable domain in full, completed from reference TRBV7-2 and TRBJ2-5, reads GAGVSQSPSNKVTEKGKDVELRCDPISGHTALYWYRQSLGQGLEFLIYFQGNSAPDKSGLPSDRFSAERTGGSVSTLTIQRTQQEDSAVYLCASSAQQETQYFGPGTRLLVL.

Only a few counts were recorded for this clone. The rearrangement links TRBV29-1 to TRBJ1-1; D uncertain. The CDR3 extends over 10 amino acids. Germline loops: CDR1 SQVTM, CDR2 ANQGSEA. V dropped 4 bases and J dropped 7 bases, with 7 bases sitting between them. In DNA, the CDR3 is TGCAGCGTTGGAGGCATTGAAGCTTTCTTT. The encoded protein is CSVGGIEAFF. The full variable domain, completed using reference TRBV29-1 and TRBJ1-1, is SAVISQKPSRDICQRGTSLTIQCQVDSQVTMMFWYRQQPGQSLTLIATANQGSEATYESGFVIDKFPISRPNLTFSTLTVSNMSPEDSSIYLCSVGGIEAFFGQGTRLTVV.

V is TRBV2 and J is TRBJ2-1; 11 nucleotides agree with TRBD2. V gave up 7 bases and J gave up 3 bases; unmatched junction bases: 2. Germline V gives CDR1 SNHLY, CDR2 FYNNEI. The CDR3 spans 14 residues. For the CDR3, the DNA is TGTGCCAGCACGGGACTAGCGGACTACAATGAGCAGTTCTTC. Translated, it gives CASTGLADYNEQFF.

The chain is built from TRBV30 and TRBJ2-5; tentative D call: TRBD1 (5 bases). With 0 bases removed from V and 2 bases from J, the gap between germline ends came to 13 bases. The CDR3 loop spans 15 amino acids. Germline V gene data show CDR1 as GTSNPN and CDR2 as SVGIG (reference sequence). As DNA, the CDR3 is TGTGCCTGGAGTGTAATGCAGGGCCCACAAGAGACCCAGTACTTC. It is translated as CAWSVMQGPQETQYF.

This clone was detected a few times. As DNA, the CDR3 is TGCAGTGCAGGGTGGATTTTCGAGCAGTACTTC. This gives the protein CSAGWIFEQYF. This rearrangement joins TRBV20-1 to TRBJ2-7, with D uncertain. The CDR3 spans 11 residues. Germline loops: CDR1 DFQATT, CDR2 SNEGSKA (reference sequence). V dropped 6 bases and J dropped 6 bases, with 12 bases sitting between them.

The J gene is TRBJ1-2, the V gene TRBV7-2; unclear D gene. The V and J ends lost 4 bases and 6 bases respectively, with 6 bases between them. Per germline, CDR1 SGHTA and CDR2 FQGNSA. This CDR3 contains 11 residues. For the CDR3, the DNA is TGTGCCAGCAGCTACCATAATGGCTACACCTTC. It codes for CASSYHNGYTF.

The rearrangement links TRBV4-2 to TRBJ2-7; unclear D gene. Trimming removed 0 bases at V and 2 bases at J, with 8 bases between. This CDR3 is 14 amino acids long. Germline V CDR1 and CDR2: LGHNA, YNFKEQ. The CDR3 bases are TGTGCCAGCAGCCAAGACTTTGGCACCTACGAGCAGTACTTC. Encoded protein: CASSQDFGTYEQYF.

This chain uses TRBV29-1 with TRBJ2-1, with 10 positions matching TRBD1. CDR3 length: 15 amino acids. From germline, CDR1 is SQVTM and CDR2 ANQGSEA. V lost 2 bases, J lost 7 bases, and 8 bases stayed unmatched. In DNA form, the CDR3 reads TGCAGCGTTGAATGGCGGGACAGGGGTGAGAATGAGCAGTTCTTC. It yields the protein CSVEWRDRGENEQFF.